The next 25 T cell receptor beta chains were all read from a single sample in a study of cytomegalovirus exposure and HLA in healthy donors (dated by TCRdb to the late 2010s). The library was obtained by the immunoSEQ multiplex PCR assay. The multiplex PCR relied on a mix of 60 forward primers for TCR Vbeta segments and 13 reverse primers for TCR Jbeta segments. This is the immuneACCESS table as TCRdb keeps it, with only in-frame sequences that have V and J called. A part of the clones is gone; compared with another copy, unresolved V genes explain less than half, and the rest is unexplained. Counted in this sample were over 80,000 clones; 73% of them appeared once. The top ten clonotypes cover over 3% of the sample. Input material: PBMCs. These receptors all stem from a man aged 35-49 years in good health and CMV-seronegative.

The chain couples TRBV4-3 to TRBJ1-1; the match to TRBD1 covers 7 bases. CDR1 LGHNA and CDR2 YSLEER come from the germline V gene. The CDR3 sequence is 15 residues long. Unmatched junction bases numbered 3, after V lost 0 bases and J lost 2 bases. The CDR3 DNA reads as TGCGCCAGCAGCCAAGAAGGGGGCTCAAACACTGAAGCTTTCTTT. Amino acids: CASSQEGGSNTEAFF.

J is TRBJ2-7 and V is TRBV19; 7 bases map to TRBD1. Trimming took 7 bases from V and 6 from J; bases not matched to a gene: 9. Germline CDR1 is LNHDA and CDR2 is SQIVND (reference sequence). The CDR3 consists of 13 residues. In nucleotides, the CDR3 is TGTGCCAGTATCGGCAGGGGGACAAGCGAGCAGTACTTC. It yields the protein CASIGRGTSEQYF.

This chain's CDR3 is CASSYGLSGNTIYF. CDR3 bases: TGTGCCAGCAGTTACGGGCTCTCTGGAAACACCATATATTTT. The rearrangement links TRBV6-5 to TRBJ1-3, with no clear D. CDR3 length: 14 amino acids. V was pared by 2 bases and J by 0 bases, with 5 bases between. CDR1 and CDR2 from the germline V gene are MNHEY and SVGAGI.

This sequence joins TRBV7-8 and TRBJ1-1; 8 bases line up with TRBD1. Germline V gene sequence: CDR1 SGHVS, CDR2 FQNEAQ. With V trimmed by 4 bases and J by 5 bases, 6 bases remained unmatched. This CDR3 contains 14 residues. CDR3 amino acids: CASSSRGRGTEAFF. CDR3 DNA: TGTGCCAGCAGCTCCAGGGGGCGCGGGACTGAAGCTTTCTTT.

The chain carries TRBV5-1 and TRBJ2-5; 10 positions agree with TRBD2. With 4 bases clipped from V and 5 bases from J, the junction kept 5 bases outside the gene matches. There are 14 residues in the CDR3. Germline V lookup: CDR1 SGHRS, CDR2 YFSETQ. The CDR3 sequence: CASSLAGVPETQYF. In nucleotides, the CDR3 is TGCGCCAGCAGCCTAGCGGGGGTCCCGGAGACCCAGTACTTC.

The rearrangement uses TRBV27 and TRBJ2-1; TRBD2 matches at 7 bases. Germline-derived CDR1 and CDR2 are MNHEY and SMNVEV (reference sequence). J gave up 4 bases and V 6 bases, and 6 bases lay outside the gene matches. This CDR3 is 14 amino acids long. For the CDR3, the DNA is TGTGCCAGCAGCCTAGGACTAGGGTACAATGAGCAGTTCTTC. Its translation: CASSLGLGYNEQFF.

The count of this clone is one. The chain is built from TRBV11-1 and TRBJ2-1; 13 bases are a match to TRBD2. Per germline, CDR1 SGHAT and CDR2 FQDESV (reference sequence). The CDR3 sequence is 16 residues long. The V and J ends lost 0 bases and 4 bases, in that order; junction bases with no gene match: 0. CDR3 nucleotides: TGTGCCAGCAGCTTAGCGGGACTAGCGGGGTACAATGAGCAGTTCTTC. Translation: CASSLAGLAGYNEQFF.

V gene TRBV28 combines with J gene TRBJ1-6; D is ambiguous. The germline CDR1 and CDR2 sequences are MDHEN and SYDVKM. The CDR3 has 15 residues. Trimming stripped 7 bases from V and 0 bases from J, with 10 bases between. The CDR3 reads CASTVPSSYNSPLHF. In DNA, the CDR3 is TGTGCCAGCACTGTCCCCAGCTCCTATAATTCACCCCTCCACTTT. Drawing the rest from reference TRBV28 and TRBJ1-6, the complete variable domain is DVKVTQSSRYLVKRTGEKVFLECVQDMDHENMFWYRQDPGLGLRLIYFSYDVKMKEKGDIPEGYSVSREKKERFSLILESASTNQTSMYLCASTVPSSYNSPLHFGNGTRLTVT.

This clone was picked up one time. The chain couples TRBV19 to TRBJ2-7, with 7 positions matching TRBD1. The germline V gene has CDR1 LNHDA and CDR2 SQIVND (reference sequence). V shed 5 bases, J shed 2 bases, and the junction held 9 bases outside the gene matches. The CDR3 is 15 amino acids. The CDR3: CASSRQGRNAYEQYF. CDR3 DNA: TGTGCCAGTAGTCGACAGGGTCGGAATGCCTACGAGCAGTACTTC.

The CDR3 nucleotides are TGCGCCAGCGCTTCCCTGGGCGGCTACACCTTC. Translation gives CASASLGGYTF. The chain combines TRBV10-2 with TRBJ1-2; D is unclear. Germline V gives CDR1 WSHSY, CDR2 SAAADI. The CDR3 is 11 residues long. V was trimmed by 8 bases and J by 8 bases, leaving 12 bases between them.

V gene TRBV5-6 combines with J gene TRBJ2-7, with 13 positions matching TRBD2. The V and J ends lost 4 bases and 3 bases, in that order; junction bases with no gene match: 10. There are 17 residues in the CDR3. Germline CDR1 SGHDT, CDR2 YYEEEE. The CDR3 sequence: CASSAGLAGDFRYEQYF. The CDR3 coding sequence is TGTGCCAGCAGCGCCGGACTAGCGGGGGATTTTCGCTACGAGCAGTACTTC.

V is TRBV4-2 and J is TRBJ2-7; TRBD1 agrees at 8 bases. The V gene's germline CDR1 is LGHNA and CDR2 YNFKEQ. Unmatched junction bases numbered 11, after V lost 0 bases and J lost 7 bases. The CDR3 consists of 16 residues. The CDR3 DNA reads TGTGCCAGCAGCCAAGAGGGGGTTCGGACAGGGCGTGAGCAGTACTTC. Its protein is CASSQEGVRTGREQYF.

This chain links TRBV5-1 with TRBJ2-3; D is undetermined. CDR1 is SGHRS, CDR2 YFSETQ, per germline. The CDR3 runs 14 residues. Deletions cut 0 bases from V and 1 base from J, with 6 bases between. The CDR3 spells CASSLAVRTDTQYF. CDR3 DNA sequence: TGCGCCAGCAGCTTGGCGGTGCGCACAGATACGCAGTATTTT. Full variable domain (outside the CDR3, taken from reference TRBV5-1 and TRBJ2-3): KAGVTQTPRYLIKTRGQQVTLSCSPISGHRSVSWYQQTPGQGLQFLFEYFSETQRNKGNFPGRFSGRQFSNSRSEMNVSTLELGDSALYLCASSLAVRTDTQYFGPGTRLTVL.

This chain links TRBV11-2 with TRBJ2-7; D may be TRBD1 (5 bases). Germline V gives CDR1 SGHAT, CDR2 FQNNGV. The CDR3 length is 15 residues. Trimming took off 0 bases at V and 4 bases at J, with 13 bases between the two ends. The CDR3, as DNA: TGTGCCAGCAGCTTAGAACAGACAGTTTTTTACGAGCAGTACTTC. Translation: CASSLEQTVFYEQYF.

The CDR3 sequence is CASSSQKGQGRSYEQYF. CDR3 in DNA: TGTGCCAGCAGCTCCCAAAAGGGTCAGGGGCGATCCTACGAGCAGTACTTC. The rearrangement links TRBV7-9 to TRBJ2-7; D might be TRBD1 (6 bases). The germline CDR1 and CDR2 sequences are SEHNR and FQNEAQ (reference sequence). V was trimmed by 4 bases and J by 1 base, leaving 20 bases between them. The CDR3 runs 17 residues. Complete variable domain (other parts from reference TRBV7-9 and TRBJ2-7): DTGVSQNPRHKITKRGQNVTFRCDPISEHNRLYWYRQTLGQGPEFLTYFQNEAQLEKSRLLSDRFSAERPKGSFSTLEIQRTEQGDSAMYLCASSSQKGQGRSYEQYFGPGTRLTVT.

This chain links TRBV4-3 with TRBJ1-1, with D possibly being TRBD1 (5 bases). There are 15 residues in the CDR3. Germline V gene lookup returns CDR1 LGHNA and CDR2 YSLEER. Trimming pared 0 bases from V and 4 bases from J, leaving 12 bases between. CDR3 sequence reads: CASSQEEGTVTEAFF. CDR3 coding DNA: TGCGCCAGCAGCCAAGAGGAGGGGACGGTCACTGAAGCTTTCTTT.

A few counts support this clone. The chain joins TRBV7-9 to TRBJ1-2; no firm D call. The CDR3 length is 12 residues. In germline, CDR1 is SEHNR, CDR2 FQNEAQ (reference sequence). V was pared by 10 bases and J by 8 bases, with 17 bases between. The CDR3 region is CATTPGGHGYTF. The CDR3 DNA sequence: TGTGCCACCACCCCCGGCGGGCACGGCTACACCTTC.

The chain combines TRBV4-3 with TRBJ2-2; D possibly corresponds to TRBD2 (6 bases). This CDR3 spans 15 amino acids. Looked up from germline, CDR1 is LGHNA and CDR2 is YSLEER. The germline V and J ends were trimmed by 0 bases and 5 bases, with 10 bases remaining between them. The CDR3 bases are TGCGCCAGCAGCCAAGACCAGGGAGGAACCGGGGAGCTGTTTTTT. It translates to CASSQDQGGTGELFF.

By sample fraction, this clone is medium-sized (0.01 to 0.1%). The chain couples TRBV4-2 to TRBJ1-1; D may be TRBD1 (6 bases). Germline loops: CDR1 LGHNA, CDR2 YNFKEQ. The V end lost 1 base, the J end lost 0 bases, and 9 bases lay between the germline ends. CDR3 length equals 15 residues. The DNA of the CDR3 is TGTGCCAGCAGCCAAGCCGGACAGATGAACACTGAAGCTTTCTTT. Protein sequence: CASSQAGQMNTEAFF.

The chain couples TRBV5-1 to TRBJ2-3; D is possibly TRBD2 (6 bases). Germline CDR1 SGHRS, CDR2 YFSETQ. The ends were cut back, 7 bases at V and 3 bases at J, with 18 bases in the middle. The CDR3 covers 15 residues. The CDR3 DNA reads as TGCGCCAGCCCTGGGACTCCCAAGGGGACAGATACGCAGTATTTT. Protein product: CASPGTPKGTDTQYF.

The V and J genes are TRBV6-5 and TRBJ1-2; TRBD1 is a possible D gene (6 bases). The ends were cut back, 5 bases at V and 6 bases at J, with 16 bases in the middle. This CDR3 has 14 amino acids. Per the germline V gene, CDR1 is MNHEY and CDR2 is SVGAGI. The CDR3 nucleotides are TGTGCCAGCAGTCCCCACAGGGATCTGGATGGCTACACCTTC. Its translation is CASSPHRDLDGYTF.

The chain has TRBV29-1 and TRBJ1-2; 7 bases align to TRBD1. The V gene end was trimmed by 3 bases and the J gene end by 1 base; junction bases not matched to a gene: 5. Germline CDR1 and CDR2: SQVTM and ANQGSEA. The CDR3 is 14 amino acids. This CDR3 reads CSVDSQGVNYGYTF. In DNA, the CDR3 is TGCAGCGTTGACTCTCAGGGGGTTAACTATGGCTACACCTTC.

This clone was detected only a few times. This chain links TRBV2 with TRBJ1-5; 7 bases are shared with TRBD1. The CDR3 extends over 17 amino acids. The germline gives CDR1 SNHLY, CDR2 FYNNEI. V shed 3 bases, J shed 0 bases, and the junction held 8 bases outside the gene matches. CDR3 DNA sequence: TGTGCCAGCAGTGACGGACAGGAGGGAAATAGCAATCAGCCCCAGCATTTT. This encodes CASSDGQEGNSNQPQHF.

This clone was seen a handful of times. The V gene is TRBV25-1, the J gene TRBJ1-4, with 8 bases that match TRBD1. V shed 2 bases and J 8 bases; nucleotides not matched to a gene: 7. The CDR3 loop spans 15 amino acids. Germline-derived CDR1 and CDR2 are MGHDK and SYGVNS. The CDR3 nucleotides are TGTGCCAGCAGTGAAGGGGGCAGGGGGCAAGAAAAACTGTTTTTT. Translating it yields CASSEGGRGQEKLFF.

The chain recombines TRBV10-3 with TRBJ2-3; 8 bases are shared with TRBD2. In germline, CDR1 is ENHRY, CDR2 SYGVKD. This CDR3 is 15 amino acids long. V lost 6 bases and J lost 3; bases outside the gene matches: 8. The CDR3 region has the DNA TGTGCCATCAGACACGGGACTAGACTTACAGATACGCAGTATTTT. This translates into CAIRHGTRLTDTQYF.